This section outlines one T cell receptor (beta chain) sequence together with its context. The antigen is undetermined. Template switching, a step in the protocol, added a universal primer site, and cDNA carried unique molecular identifiers. TCRdb re-derived calls from the 5' RACE reads in MiXCR, one entry per CDR3 protein. This sample has 450,000 to 650,000 distinct CDR3 sequences, with more than 9% found just once. These data originate in a study of identical twins. V lost 2 bases, J lost 8 bases, and 16 bases lay in between. Per germline, CDR1 MNHEY and CDR2 SVGEGT. The CDR3 length is 16 residues. Study-level findings and limits: Findings came from cross-sectional statistics, without long-term follow-up of donors. Monozygotic twin pairs showed more out-of-frame TCR alpha sharing than models estimated.

These same records also appear under a second study, on yellow fever vaccine responses in identical twins. As that report states: Reportedly, the T cell response mounted by twins to vaccine seemed partly convergent, partly personalized.

The chain uses TRBV6-2 or TRBV6-3 and TRBJ1-6; D is unclear. The TCR comes from a woman in her late teens or twenties in good health. Sequencing was done on a sample of PBMCs. The CDR3 reads CASSYDRGVVDSPLHF. The CDR3 nucleotides read TGTGCCAGCAGTTACGACCGTGGGGTCGTCGATTCACCCCTCCACTTT.